This T cell receptor beta chain originates from a study of patients and donors after allogeneic stem cell transplantation. Germline values: CDR1 MGHRA, CDR2 YSYEKL. V was pared by 0 bases and J by 6 bases, with 15 bases between. CDR3 length: 16 residues. In TCRdb, the RT-PCR reads were re-called with MiXCR into one record per CDR3 protein. The sample carries 390,000 or so distinct CDR3 sequences, 16% recorded once. The table lists this clonotype with a few counts. What was sequenced was blood, either unsorted or a sorted T cell fraction (not recorded which). The chain links TRBV4-1 to TRBJ2-4, with D possibly matching TRBD2 (7 bases). The clonotype comes from a human donor who was either an allogeneic HSCT recipient or a stem cell or donor lymphocyte infusion donor (not recorded which). It is not recorded whose cells these are; they may come from a transplant donor. The CDR3 DNA follows: TGCGCCAGCAGCCAAGAGGCAGGGAGGGACATAAACATTCAGTACTTC. It encodes CASSQEAGRDINIQYF.